Many counts were recorded for the clone carrying this T cell receptor beta chain. Its cognate antigen is unknown. One entry per CDR3 protein, called by TCRdb with MiXCR from the 5' RACE reads. The sample holds around 300,000 distinct CDR3 sequences, about 8.9% seen once. V lost 5 bases, J lost 3 bases, and 9 bases stayed unmatched. CDR1 is SGHAT, CDR2 FQNNGV, per germline. The CDR3 is 18 residues long. The data originate from a study of identical twins. General study results and limits: Out-of-frame sharing of TCR alpha in monozygotic twins was underestimated by models. Out-of-frame alpha sequences common to twins were enriched for low generation probability. Within beta out-of-frame sequences, the excess sharing observed between twins was weaker.

The same data also contributed to another study, on yellow fever vaccine responses in identical twins.

This receptor was obtained from a woman between 18 and 29 years old in good health. The source material was memory (CD45RO+) T cells sorted from blood. This chain links TRBV11-2 with TRBJ2-2; TRBD2 agrees at 13 bases. The DNA for the CDR3 is TGTGCCAGCAGCCCTGCCGGGACTAGCGGGATGTACACCGGGGAGCTGTTTTTT. Amino acid sequence: CASSPAGTSGMYTGELFF.